Listed below are T cell receptor beta chains from one sample, sequenced in a study of blood T cell repertoires in COVID-19. The data were produced by immunoSEQ multiplex PCR, yet TCRdb's version contains in-frame clones alone and is incomplete. In the table there are about 76,000 clones, roughly four fifths of which are singletons. The sequenced sample consisted of peripheral blood. Receptors were obtained from a man at least 80 years old with acute or convalescent COVID-19. CDR3s include the opening cysteine and the closing phenylalanine or tryptophan. D genes are given only for firm matches. Expanded clones are given a class, and other clones once, few, many or no size at all.

v_gene: TRBV2
d_gene: -
abundance: -
j_gene: TRBJ2-3
CDR3aa: CASKEAPTDTQYF
CDR3nt: TGTGCCAGCAAAGAGGCTCCCACAGATACGCAGTATTTT

v_gene: TRBV9
d_gene: TRBD1
abundance: few
j_gene: TRBJ2-1
CDR3aa: CASSPGQGGGSNEQFF
CDR3nt: TGTGCCAGCAGCCCAGGACAGGGAGGTGGGTCCAATGAGCAGTTCTTC

v_gene: TRBV5-1
d_gene: -
abundance: -
j_gene: TRBJ1-2
CDR3aa: CASSYQGADYGYTF
CDR3nt: TGCGCCAGCAGCTATCAGGGCGCGGACTATGGCTACACCTTC

v_gene: TRBV20-1
d_gene: -
abundance: -
j_gene: TRBJ2-3
CDR3aa: CSASLTDTQYF
CDR3nt: TGCAGTGCTTCTCTCACAGATACGCAGTATTTT

v_gene: TRBV4-1
d_gene: TRBD1
abundance: -
j_gene: TRBJ2-7
CDR3aa: CASSPRTGTYEQYF
CDR3nt: TGCGCCAGCAGTCCTCGGACAGGTACCTACGAGCAGTACTTC

v_gene: TRBV19
d_gene: -
abundance: once
j_gene: TRBJ1-6
CDR3aa: CASSIGDTRGTSLHF
CDR3nt: TGTGCCAGTAGTATTGGGGACACCCGAGGTACATCCCTCCACTTT

v_gene: TRBV2
d_gene: TRBD1
abundance: -
j_gene: TRBJ2-3
CDR3aa: CASLTGISTDTQYF
CDR3nt: TGTGCCAGTTTGACAGGGATTAGCACAGATACGCAGTATTTT

v_gene: TRBV2
d_gene: TRBD2
abundance: -
j_gene: TRBJ2-3
CDR3aa: CASTLGGGGDTQYF
CDR3nt: TGTGCCAGCACCCTCGGGGGGGGCGGGGATACGCAGTATTTT

v_gene: TRBV5-4
d_gene: -
abundance: -
j_gene: TRBJ2-3
CDR3aa: CASSPDLSGADTQYF
CDR3nt: TGTGCCAGCAGCCCGGATCTTTCCGGGGCAGATACGCAGTATTTT

v_gene: TRBV7-9
d_gene: TRBD1
abundance: -
j_gene: TRBJ1-1
CDR3aa: CASSAPGQRDTEAFF
CDR3nt: TGTGCCAGCAGCGCTCCGGGACAGCGGGACACTGAAGCTTTCTTT

v_gene: TRBV19
d_gene: -
abundance: -
j_gene: TRBJ1-5
CDR3aa: CASSISARVDQPQHF
CDR3nt: TGTGCCAGTAGTATTTCGGCCAGGGTCGATCAGCCCCAGCATTTT

v_gene: TRBV4-1
d_gene: TRBD1
abundance: -
j_gene: TRBJ1-5
CDR3aa: CASSQADRLNQPQHF
CDR3nt: TGCGCCAGCAGCCAAGCGGACAGGCTCAATCAGCCCCAGCATTTT

v_gene: TRBV7-2
d_gene: TRBD1
abundance: -
j_gene: TRBJ1-6
CDR3aa: CASSNRQGRSSPLHF
CDR3nt: TGTGCCAGCAGCAATCGACAGGGAAGGAGTTCACCCCTCCACTTT

v_gene: TRBV5-1
d_gene: -
abundance: -
j_gene: TRBJ1-1
CDR3aa: CASSLVEGTEAFF
CDR3nt: TGCGCCAGCAGCTTGGTAGAGGGCACTGAAGCTTTCTTT

v_gene: TRBV4-3
d_gene: TRBD2
abundance: -
j_gene: TRBJ2-7
CDR3aa: CASSASGSSYEQYF
CDR3nt: TGCGCCAGCAGCGCTAGCGGGAGCTCCTACGAGCAGTACTTC

v_gene: TRBV5-1
d_gene: TRBD2
abundance: -
j_gene: TRBJ2-5
CDR3aa: CASSLSGGQETQYF
CDR3nt: TGCGCCAGCAGCCTAAGCGGGGGGCAAGAGACCCAGTACTTC

v_gene: TRBV5-1
d_gene: -
abundance: -
j_gene: TRBJ2-1
CDR3aa: CASSQSLTLVNEQFF
CDR3nt: TGCGCCAGCAGCCAGAGCCTGACACTGGTTAATGAGCAGTTCTTC

v_gene: TRBV19
d_gene: TRBD1
abundance: once
j_gene: TRBJ1-1
CDR3aa: CASKTGGRMNTEAFF
CDR3nt: TGTGCCAGTAAGACAGGGGGAAGAATGAACACTGAAGCTTTCTTT

v_gene: TRBV7-9
d_gene: -
abundance: -
j_gene: TRBJ1-4
CDR3aa: CASSRATNEKLFF
CDR3nt: TGTGCCAGCAGCCGGGCAACTAATGAAAAACTGTTTTTT

v_gene: TRBV24-1
d_gene: TRBD2
abundance: -
j_gene: TRBJ2-3
CDR3aa: CATSDPPGSGGVYTQYF
CDR3nt: TGTGCCACCAGTGATCCGCCGGGTAGCGGGGGGGTCTATACGCAGTATTTT

v_gene: TRBV28
d_gene: -
abundance: -
j_gene: TRBJ2-1
CDR3aa: CASLTGDWGSYNEQFF
CDR3nt: TGTGCCAGCCTAACGGGGGACTGGGGCTCCTACAATGAGCAGTTCTTC

v_gene: TRBV27
d_gene: TRBD1
abundance: few
j_gene: TRBJ1-2
CDR3aa: CASSPGQGFKGFYGYTF
CDR3nt: TGTGCCAGCAGTCCTGGACAGGGCTTCAAAGGGTTCTATGGCTACACCTTC

v_gene: TRBV2
d_gene: TRBD1
abundance: -
j_gene: TRBJ2-7
CDR3aa: CASSKGTGVEQYF
CDR3nt: TGTGCCAGCAGTAAGGGGACAGGGGTCGAGCAGTACTTC

v_gene: TRBV19
d_gene: -
abundance: -
j_gene: TRBJ1-5
CDR3aa: CASSLNPPRLSFYQPQHF
CDR3nt: TGTGCCAGTAGTCTAAACCCCCCGCGTTTGAGTTTTTATCAGCCCCAGCATTTT

v_gene: TRBV5-1
d_gene: -
abundance: -
j_gene: TRBJ1-6
CDR3aa: CASNREGSRASPLHF
CDR3nt: TGCGCCAGCAACAGAGAGGGATCGAGAGCCTCACCCCTCCACTTT

v_gene: TRBV7-8
d_gene: -
abundance: -
j_gene: TRBJ1-3
CDR3aa: CASSLVGVGNTIYF
CDR3nt: TGTGCCAGCAGCTTAGTCGGAGTTGGAAACACCATATATTTT

v_gene: TRBV6-1
d_gene: -
abundance: -
j_gene: TRBJ1-2
CDR3aa: CASSEAVSVYGYTF
CDR3nt: TGTGCCAGCAGTGAAGCGGTCAGCGTCTATGGCTACACCTTC

v_gene: TRBV5-5
d_gene: TRBD1
abundance: -
j_gene: TRBJ2-2
CDR3aa: CASSTGQTTGELFF
CDR3nt: TGTGCCAGCAGCACGGGACAGACCACCGGGGAGCTGTTTTTT

v_gene: TRBV5-4
d_gene: TRBD2
abundance: -
j_gene: TRBJ2-3
CDR3aa: CASSLGVRGGGDTQYF
CDR3nt: TGTGCCAGCAGCTTGGGGGTGCGGGGGGGCGGAGATACGCAGTATTTT

v_gene: TRBV7-9
d_gene: -
abundance: -
j_gene: TRBJ1-1
CDR3aa: CASSPWTVNTEAFF
CDR3nt: TGTGCCAGCAGCCCGTGGACAGTGAACACTGAAGCTTTCTTT

v_gene: TRBV7-2
d_gene: -
abundance: -
j_gene: TRBJ1-3
CDR3aa: CASSLERGSRNTIYF
CDR3nt: TGTGCCAGCAGCTTAGAGAGGGGGAGCAGAAACACCATATATTTT

v_gene: TRBV11-2
d_gene: -
abundance: -
j_gene: TRBJ1-2
CDR3aa: CASSLTGQGWGYTF
CDR3nt: TGTGCCAGCAGCTTAACCGGGCAGGGTTGGGGCTACACCTTC

v_gene: TRBV19
d_gene: TRBD1
abundance: -
j_gene: TRBJ1-1
CDR3aa: CASSQGQGAGNTEAFF
CDR3nt: TGTGCCAGTAGCCAGGGACAGGGGGCGGGGAACACTGAAGCTTTCTTT